One and the same sample provided the 30 T cell receptor beta chains below, sequenced in a study of identical twins. TCRdb processed the 5' RACE reads anew with MiXCR; each CDR3 protein has one entry. The sample has about 570,000 distinct CDR3 sequences, 9.6% seen once. The sample was also reused in another study, on yellow fever vaccine responses in identical twins.

Material for sequencing was PBMCs. These receptors were collected from a woman aged 18-29 years in good health.

This clonotype occurred a few times. The chain has TRBV12-3 or TRBV12-4 and TRBJ2-5; 7 nucleotides agree with TRBD1. Trimming removed 1 base from V and 0 bases from J; junction bases left unmatched: 5. The CDR3 has 16 residues. The DNA of the CDR3 is TGTGCCAGCAGTTTAGGGGACAGCTTGTACCAAGAGACCCAGTACTTC. Protein sequence: CASSLGDSLYQETQYF.

This clonotype has only a few counts. The rearrangement joins TRBV20-1 to TRBJ2-7; 8 positions match TRBD2. The CDR3 contains 14 residues. Germline lookup yields CDR1 DFQATT and CDR2 SNEGSKA (reference sequence). Trimming at V came to 6 bases and at J to 0 bases, leaving 7 bases not matched to a gene. For the CDR3, the DNA is TGCAGTGCGGCGGGACTAGTGGGCTCCTACGAGCAGTACTTC. This sequence encodes CSAAGLVGSYEQYF.

The rearrangement links TRBV5-1 to TRBJ2-5, with a possible D match to TRBD2 (5 bases). In germline, CDR1 is SGHRS, CDR2 YFSETQ. V gave up 0 bases and J gave up 2 bases, with 17 bases separating them. The CDR3 has 17 amino acids. For the CDR3, the DNA is TGCGCCAGCAGCTTGGGTCCCAGCGGTGGGTTTCAAGAGACCCAGTACTTC. It is translated as CASSLGPSGGFQETQYF.

V is TRBV13 and J is TRBJ2-1, with 7 bases lining up with TRBD2. The V gene's germline CDR1 is PRHDT and CDR2 FYEKMQ (reference sequence). Germline trimming cut 5 bases from V and 6 bases from J; bases unmatched to any gene: 4. This CDR3 contains 13 residues. Here the CDR3 reads CASSATSTNEQFF. The CDR3 DNA follows: TGTGCCAGCAGCGCGACTAGCACCAATGAGCAGTTCTTC.

This clonotype has a count of ten or more. The chain has TRBV9 and TRBJ2-2; a possible D gene is TRBD2 (6 bases). This CDR3 spans 17 amino acids. The germline CDR1 and CDR2 sequences are SGDLS and YYNGEE. V was pared by 0 bases and J by 2 bases, with 14 bases between. CDR3 residues: CASSVAGDSHNTGELFF. CDR3 DNA sequence: TGTGCCAGCAGCGTAGCGGGGGACTCGCATAACACCGGGGAGCTGTTTTTT. Full variable domain (missing parts from reference TRBV9 and TRBJ2-2): DSGVTQTPKHLITATGQRVTLRCSPRSGDLSVYWYQQSLDQGLQFLIQYYNGEERAKGNILERFSAQQFPDLHSELNLSSLELGDSALYFCASSVAGDSHNTGELFFGEGSRLTVL.

In this sample, this clonotype turned up once. The chain uses TRBV11-1 and TRBJ2-4; possibly TRBD2 for D (6 bases). Deletions cut 2 bases from V and 1 base from J, with 18 bases between. Germline loops: CDR1 SGHAT, CDR2 FQDESV (reference sequence). The CDR3 spans 18 residues. CDR3 nucleotide sequence: TGTGCCAGCAGCTTAAGTCAGGCGGGGAAGATGGCCAAAAACATTCAGTACTTC. It encodes CASSLSQAGKMAKNIQYF.

This clonotype was picked up many times. The rearrangement joins TRBV21-1 to TRBJ1-1. TRBV21-1 is described as a pseudogene. The CDR3 spans 17 residues. CDR3 DNA: TGTGCCAGCAGCCCTGGGAAATCGGGGGGGCAGGTGACTGAAGCTTTCTTT. This encodes CASSPGKSGGQVTEAFF.

Ten or more counts support this clonotype. The V and J genes are TRBV4-1 and TRBJ2-3; D unresolved. The CDR3 sequence is 12 residues long. Germline V gene sequence: CDR1 MGHRA, CDR2 YSYEKL. Trimming took 1 base from V and 5 from J, leaving 4 bases between them. CDR3 nucleotides: TGCGCCAGCAGCCAAGTCGGAGATACGCAGTATTTT. This translates into CASSQVGDTQYF.

This clonotype was seen a handful of times. This chain connects TRBV5-6 to TRBJ2-1; D remains ambiguous. The CDR3 runs 16 residues. The germline V gene has CDR1 SGHDT and CDR2 YYEEEE. V was pared by 0 bases and J by 2 bases, with 12 bases between. The CDR3, as DNA: TGTGCCAGCAGCTTGGGGGTCGCGGTAGCCTACAATGAGCAGTTCTTC. It encodes CASSLGVAVAYNEQFF. Complete variable domain (other parts from reference TRBV5-6 and TRBJ2-1): DAGVTQSPTHLIKTRGQQVTLRCSPKSGHDTVSWYQQALGQGPQFIFQYYEEEERQRGNFPDRFSGHQFPNYSSELNVNALLLGDSALYLCASSLGVAVAYNEQFFGPGTRLTVL.

This clonotype showed up just a few times. The chain recombines TRBV18 with TRBJ2-2, with a possible D match to TRBD1 (5 bases). The CDR3 runs to 15 residues. V shed 1 base and J shed 5 bases, with 11 bases lying between them. Germline assignment: CDR1 KGHSH and CDR2 LQKENI. In DNA form, the CDR3 reads TGTGCCAGCTCACCACGTCAGGGTGGAACCGGGGAGCTGTTTTTT. Its protein product is CASSPRQGGTGELFF. Together with reference TRBV18 and TRBJ2-2, the CDR3 gives the full variable domain: NAGVMQNPRHLVRRRGQEARLRCSPMKGHSHVYWYRQLPEEGLKFMVYLQKENIIDESGMPKERFSAEFPKEGPSILRIQQVVRGDSAAYFCASSPRQGGTGELFFGEGSRLTVL.

The rearrangement uses TRBV4-3 and TRBJ2-1; 11 positions match TRBD2. V lost 2 bases, J lost 6 bases, and 3 bases stayed unmatched. Germline values: CDR1 LGHNA, CDR2 YSLEER. This CDR3 region has 15 residues. CDR3 sequence reads: CASSQRTSGRNEQFF. Here the CDR3 DNA reads TGCGCCAGCAGCCAACGGACTAGCGGGCGCAATGAGCAGTTCTTC.

The table lists this clonotype with a few counts. This chain connects TRBV6-2 or TRBV6-3 to TRBJ2-2, with D possibly matching TRBD2 (6 bases). The CDR3 runs 16 residues. Per germline, CDR1 MNHEY and CDR2 SVGEGT. V lost 0 bases to trimming and J lost 1 base, with 9 bases between them. The CDR3, as DNA: TGTGCCAGCAGTTACTCCATGCGGGAGAACACCGGGGAGCTGTTTTTT. Protein: CASSYSMRENTGELFF.

This clonotype turned up a few times. V usage is TRBV14 and J usage is TRBJ2-7; 9 nucleotides agree with TRBD2. V lost 3 bases, J lost 2 bases, and 2 bases stayed unmatched. This CDR3 is 14 amino acids long. The germline V gene has CDR1 SGHDN and CDR2 FVKESK. Here the CDR3 DNA reads TGTGCCAGCAGCCAGCGGGAGGGCCCCTACGAGCAGTACTTC. This sequence encodes CASSQREGPYEQYF. Full variable domain (missing parts from reference TRBV14 and TRBJ2-7): EAGVTQFPSHSVIEKGQTVTLRCDPISGHDNLYWYRRVMGKEIKFLLHFVKESKQDESGMPNNRFLAERTGGTYSTLKVQPAELEDSGVYFCASSQREGPYEQYFGPGTRLTVT.

Many counts were recorded for this clonotype. The chain carries TRBV29-1 and TRBJ2-7, with TRBD2 matching over 10 bases. The CDR3 covers 15 residues. CDR1 is SQVTM and CDR2 is ANQGSEA in the germline V gene. The trim removed 4 bases at V and 6 bases at J, leaving 12 bases unmatched. The CDR3 sequence: CSVVRGGTSVGEQYF. The DNA of the CDR3 is TGCAGCGTTGTGAGGGGGGGGACTAGCGTTGGCGAGCAGTACTTC.

The chain uses TRBV4-2 and TRBJ2-7; D is perhaps TRBD1 or TRBD2 (9 bases each). The germline V gene has CDR1 LGHNA and CDR2 YNFKEQ. The CDR3 runs 17 residues. V gave up 4 bases and J gave up 0 bases, with 19 bases separating them. The CDR3 reads CASSPLAGTGSSYEQYF. DNA for the CDR3: TGTGCCAGCAGCCCCCTAGCGGGGACAGGGTCCTCCTACGAGCAGTACTTC.

Regarding this clonotype: This may be a read error: a much more frequent sequence differs by one nucleotide. V usage is TRBV7-8 and J usage is TRBJ2-3; TRBD1 matches at 8 bases. From germline, CDR1 is SGHVS and CDR2 FQNEAQ. The CDR3 spans 15 residues. CDR3 sequence: CASSLGQANTYTQYF. The DNA of the CDR3 is TGTGCCAGCAGCTTGGGACAGGCAAACACATATACGCAGTATTTT.

This clonotype has more than one count but fewer than ten. The V call is TRBV10-3, the J call TRBJ1-5; 9 nucleotides align to TRBD1. With 6 bases clipped from V and 7 bases from J, the junction kept 7 bases outside the gene matches. The CDR3 is 14 residues long. Germline values: CDR1 ENHRY, CDR2 SYGVKD. The DNA for the CDR3 is TGTGCCATCAGCTCACAGGGGGCCGGGCAGCCCCAGCATTTT. Its translation: CAISSQGAGQPQHF.

The gene calls are TRBV15 and TRBJ2-2; 13 nucleotides agree with TRBD2. With 4 bases clipped from V and 6 bases from J, the junction kept 5 bases outside the gene matches. Germline CDR1 is LNHNV and CDR2 is YYDKDF (reference sequence). This CDR3 contains 16 residues. CDR3 DNA: TGTGCCACCAGCACTCGGACTAGCGGGAGTGCCGGGGAGCTGTTTTTT. Translating gives CATSTRTSGSAGELFF.

V and J are TRBV29-1 and TRBJ2-1; TRBD2 matches 8 bases. The CDR3 runs 16 residues. Germline CDR1 is SQVTM and CDR2 is ANQGSEA. The V gene end was trimmed by 3 bases and the J gene end by 1 base; junction bases not matched to a gene: 8. The CDR3 sequence is CSVDDGPGGSYNEQFF. The CDR3 DNA is TGCAGCGTTGACGACGGACCGGGGGGGTCCTACAATGAGCAGTTCTTC.

This clonotype occurred many times. This chain uses TRBV5-1 with TRBJ2-3, with D possibly TRBD2 on 5 matching bases. This CDR3 has 14 residues. Germline V gene lookup returns CDR1 SGHRS and CDR2 YFSETQ. Trimming left V 1 base short and J 4 bases short, with 10 bases between. This chain's CDR3 is CASSLNGVPDTQYF. The CDR3 nucleotides read TGCGCCAGCAGCTTGAACGGGGTCCCAGATACGCAGTATTTT.

This clonotype has a handful of counts. V gene TRBV30 combines with J gene TRBJ2-1; D might be TRBD1 (5 bases). The V end lost 1 base, the J end lost 9 bases, and 10 bases lay between the germline ends. Germline values: CDR1 GTSNPN, CDR2 SVGIG (reference sequence). The CDR3 length is 12 residues. The CDR3 DNA is TGTGCCTGGAGTGGGCCAGGGCGTGAGCAGTTCTTC. It yields the protein CAWSGPGREQFF.

This clonotype was detected a few times. This chain links TRBV3-1 with TRBJ1-5, with D hard to call. The CDR3 covers 14 residues. Trimming stripped 5 bases from V and 4 bases from J, with 12 bases between. The germline V gene encodes CDR1 LGHDT and CDR2 YNNKEL (reference sequence). The CDR3 protein is CASSDSRGNQPQHF. CDR3 sequence (DNA): TGTGCCAGCAGCGATAGCAGAGGTAATCAGCCCCAGCATTTT.

This clonotype was seen repeatedly, ten times or more. This sequence joins TRBV12-3 or TRBV12-4 and TRBJ1-2; 10 nucleotides align to TRBD1. V shed 10 bases, J shed 7 bases, and the junction held 9 bases outside the gene matches. There are 13 residues in the CDR3. CDR3 DNA: TGTGCCACAAAAAGACAGGGGGCGCTTGGCTACACCTTC. Its protein product is CATKRQGALGYTF.

This chain links TRBV21-1 with TRBJ1-1; the D segment call TRBD1 is taken from the table without a DNA check. TRBV21-1 is labeled a pseudogene. The CDR3 sequence is 11 residues long. The CDR3 DNA sequence: TGTGCCAGCAGCAAACCCGGGAGCGCTTTCTTT. Translated, it gives CASSKPGSAFF.

In this sample, this clonotype turned up a few times. This sequence joins TRBV11-1 and TRBJ2-4, with 8 bases fitting TRBD2. Trimming at V came to 5 bases and at J to 3 bases, leaving 15 bases not matched to a gene. Germline assignment: CDR1 SGHAT and CDR2 FQDESV (reference sequence). CDR3 length: 18 residues. For the CDR3, the DNA is TGTGCCAGCAGCCCCGAGAGCGGGAGCCCCTTATTCAAAAACATTCAGTACTTC. Its translation: CASSPESGSPLFKNIQYF. Using reference TRBV11-1 and TRBJ2-4 for the parts outside the CDR3, the full variable domain is EAEVAQSPRYKITEKSQAVAFWCDPISGHATLYWYRQILGQGPELLVQFQDESVVDDSQLPKDRFSAERLKGVDSTLKIQPAELGDSAMYLCASSPESGSPLFKNIQYFGAGTRLSVL.

Ten or more counts support this clonotype. This chain links TRBV4-3 with TRBJ2-5; no reliable D call. Trimming stripped 0 bases from V and 1 base from J, with 12 bases between. Germline CDR1 and CDR2: LGHNA and YSLEER. The CDR3 covers 16 residues. CDR3 protein: CASSQDALRSQETQYF. In nucleotides, the CDR3 is TGCGCCAGCAGCCAAGATGCCCTACGCAGCCAAGAGACCCAGTACTTC.

The chain couples TRBV3-1 to TRBJ2-1; the D is unclear. The CDR3 length is 15 residues. Per germline, CDR1 LGHDT and CDR2 YNNKEL (reference sequence). V shed 0 bases and J shed 7 bases, with 13 bases lying between them. The CDR3 here is CASSQDWASENEQFF. CDR3 nucleotide sequence: TGTGCCAGCAGCCAAGATTGGGCCAGTGAAAATGAGCAGTTCTTC.

This clonotype was recorded a few times. The genes are TRBV5-8 and TRBJ2-7, with 7 bases identical to TRBD2. Germline V gene data show CDR1 as SGHTS and CDR2 as YDEGEE. The junction had 5 bases not matched to a gene; V was cut back by 4 bases and J by 4 bases. CDR3 length equals 13 residues. The CDR3 spells CASSALAVYEQYF. The CDR3 nucleotides read TGTGCCAGCAGCGCCCTAGCGGTATACGAGCAGTACTTC.

This clonotype has at least ten counts. The chain joins TRBV7-9 to TRBJ2-7; TRBD1 matches at 9 bases. V dropped 5 bases and J dropped 2; count of bases not matched to a gene: 10. CDR3 size: 16 residues. Per germline, CDR1 SEHNR and CDR2 FQNEAQ (reference sequence). The CDR3, as DNA: TGTGCCAGCAGCCCAACACACGGGGACAGGGCCTACGAGCAGTACTTC. Protein product: CASSPTHGDRAYEQYF. The full variable domain, in which reference TRBV7-9 and TRBJ2-7 provide the parts outside the CDR3, is DTGVSQNPRHKITKRGQNVTFRCDPISEHNRLYWYRQTLGQGPEFLTYFQNEAQLEKSRLLSDRFSAERPKGSFSTLEIQRTEQGDSAMYLCASSPTHGDRAYEQYFGPGTRLTVT.

This clonotype was detected many times. This chain uses TRBV7-9 with TRBJ2-2; D is perhaps TRBD1 (5 bases). V lost 5 bases and J 1 base, leaving 14 bases between the germline ends. The CDR3 runs 16 residues. CDR1 and CDR2 from the germline V gene are SEHNR and FQNEAQ (reference sequence). CDR3 loop: CASSRFRVVNTGELFF. CDR3 coding DNA: TGTGCCAGCAGCCGATTCAGGGTAGTGAACACCGGGGAGCTGTTTTTT.